One sample yielded the 12 T cell receptor beta chains listed below, sequenced in a study of shared clonotypes between healthy human individuals. Libraries were prepared by immunoSEQ multiplex PCR; TCRdb keeps only in-frame clonotypes and omits some of them. The table includes about 2.4 million clones, approximately 93% detected once. The sequenced sample consisted of naive CD4+ T cells from PBMCs. Subset specified: CD45RA+ positively selected. Receptor source: a man aged 18-30 years in good health. Some clones in this sample may be carry-over from other donors' samples.

As regards this clone: In the same sample, other DNA sequences code for this CDR3. The genes are TRBV28 and TRBJ2-2; TRBD2 might be the D (5 bases). Germline assignment: CDR1 MDHEN and CDR2 SYDVKM. The CDR3 length is 12 residues. V lost 3 bases, J lost 7 bases, and 6 bases lay in between. CDR3 in amino acids: CASSLRVGELFF. The CDR3 bases are TGTGCCAGCAGTTTGAGGGTCGGGGAGCTGTTTTTT. The whole variable domain, filled in from reference TRBV28 and TRBJ2-2, reads DVKVTQSSRYLVKRTGEKVFLECVQDMDHENMFWYRQDPGLGLRLIYFSYDVKMKEKGDIPEGYSVSREKKERFSLILESASTNQTSMYLCASSLRVGELFFGEGSRLTVL.

This clone was seen a few times. The same CDR3 can be traced to other DNA sequences in this sample. The chain's CDR3 is CASSLDRASPQHF. DNA for the CDR3: TGTGCCAGCAGCCTAGACAGGGCGAGCCCCCAGCATTTT. The gene calls are TRBV7-2 and TRBJ1-5, with 7 bases aligning to TRBD1. The junction had 8 bases not matched to a gene; V was cut back by 5 bases and J by 10 bases. This CDR3 region has 13 residues. The germline gives CDR1 SGHTA, CDR2 FQGNSA.

The chain has TRBV7-9 and TRBJ1-3; maybe TRBD1 (5 bases). Per germline, CDR1 SEHNR and CDR2 FQNEAQ (reference sequence). This CDR3 region has 17 residues. With 1 base removed from V and 0 bases from J, the gap between germline ends came to 13 bases. CDR3 amino acids: CASSLDRGAFSGNTIYF. In nucleotides, the CDR3 is TGTGCCAGCAGCTTAGATCGTGGGGCTTTCTCTGGAAACACCATATATTTT.

The V gene is TRBV29-1, the J gene TRBJ1-1; no firm D call. Germline assignment: CDR1 SQVTM and CDR2 ANQGSEA. V gave up 4 bases and J gave up 4 bases, with 13 bases separating them. CDR3 length: 13 residues. CDR3 loop: CSVGGVLVTEAFF. The DNA for the CDR3 is TGCAGCGTTGGTGGGGTTTTGGTCACTGAAGCTTTCTTT.

Of note for this clone: The same CDR3 also results from other DNA sequences found in this sample. DNA for the CDR3: TGTGCCAGCAGCTTGTCGTTACGCATTGAGCAGTTCTTC. This codes for CASSLSLRIEQFF. The chain links TRBV7-2 to TRBJ2-1; no clear D gene. Germline V gene sequence: CDR1 SGHTA, CDR2 FQGNSA. Between the trimmed V and J ends, which lost 3 bases and 9 bases, there was a span of 12 bases. CDR3 length: 13 amino acids. The variable domain in full, completed from reference TRBV7-2 and TRBJ2-1, reads GAGVSQSPSNKVTEKGKDVELRCDPISGHTALYWYRQSLGQGLEFLIYFQGNSAPDKSGLPSDRFSAERTGGSVSTLTIQRTQQEDSAVYLCASSLSLRIEQFFGPGTRLTVL.

The chain is built from TRBV6-6 and TRBJ1-1; 7 nucleotides align to TRBD1. This CDR3 comprises 15 residues. The germline CDR1 and CDR2 sequences are MNHNY and SVGAGI (reference sequence). The ends lost 2 bases at V and 0 bases at J; junction bases unmatched: 3. DNA for the CDR3: TGTGCCAGCAGTTACGCAGGGGGAATGAACACTGAAGCTTTCTTT. Translating gives CASSYAGGMNTEAFF.

CDR3 nucleotides: TGTGCCAGCGAGGTCGGCGGAGGTACCTACAATGAGCAGTTCTTC. Protein: CASEVGGGTYNEQFF. This chain uses TRBV5-6 with TRBJ2-1, with D maybe TRBD2 (5 bases). Germline CDR1 is SGHDT and CDR2 is YYEEEE. This CDR3 comprises 15 residues. V lost 7 bases to trimming and J lost 2 bases, with 16 bases between them.

Worth noting for this clone: Other DNA sequences in the sample encode the same CDR3. This chain joins TRBV28 and TRBJ2-7, with a tentative D call TRBD1 (7 bases). V lost 4 bases, J lost 4 bases, and 14 bases lay in between. CDR1 MDHEN and CDR2 SYDVKM come from the germline V gene. CDR3 length equals 14 residues. CDR3 sequence reads: CASSYSTGRYEQYF. Here the CDR3 DNA reads TGTGCCAGCAGTTACTCGACAGGGAGGTACGAGCAGTACTTC.

This chain connects TRBV27 to TRBJ2-1; D perhaps matches TRBD1 (5 bases). Germline CDR1 MNHEY, CDR2 SMNVEV (reference sequence). The CDR3 spans 15 residues. Trimming removed 3 bases from V and 4 bases from J, with 13 bases in between. CDR3 region: CASSLWLGRYNEQFF. DNA for the CDR3: TGTGCCAGCAGTTTGTGGCTGGGGCGATACAATGAGCAGTTCTTC.

The chain joins TRBV7-2 to TRBJ2-3, with D perhaps TRBD1 (5 bases). Germline-derived CDR1 and CDR2 are SGHTA and FQGNSA. This CDR3 has 14 amino acids. The V end lost 2 bases, the J end lost 2 bases, and 8 bases lay between the germline ends. The CDR3 nucleotides are TGTGCCAGCAGCTTAAACAGGTACACAGATACGCAGTATTTT. Its translation: CASSLNRYTDTQYF.

About this clone itself: At the DNA level, this CDR3 is encoded by other sequences in the same sample as well. The CDR3 reads CASSSGQGVYNEQFF. CDR3 nucleotide sequence: TGTGCCAGCAGCTCTGGACAGGGAGTTTACAATGAGCAGTTCTTC. The chain combines TRBV7-9 with TRBJ2-1; the match to TRBD1 covers 8 bases. The CDR3 sequence is 15 residues long. Germline V lookup: CDR1 SEHNR, CDR2 FQNEAQ (reference sequence). V was clipped by 4 bases and J by 4 bases; unmatched bases: 6.

V and J are TRBV15 and TRBJ2-5, with D maybe TRBD1 (6 bases). V shed 5 bases and J shed 3 bases, with 10 bases lying between them. The V gene's germline CDR1 is LNHNV and CDR2 YYDKDF (reference sequence). This CDR3 contains 13 residues. CDR3 sequence: CATSPPGEETQYF. Here the CDR3 DNA reads TGTGCCACCAGCCCCCCAGGGGAAGAGACCCAGTACTTC.